This note documents a single TCR beta chain sequence. Sequence at one end of the junction differs from germline and may be a read error. From about 530 ng total RNA, TCR beta cDNA was generated with a primer in the constant region. Sequencing libraries for TCR beta derived from three nested multiplex PCR rounds that used slightly modified ARM-PCR. The first two PCR rounds, around 11 cycles each, used TRBV1-TRBV30 forward primers and a C-beta reverse primer. TCRdb analysed the multiplex PCR reads with MiXCR anew, one entry per CDR3 protein. Among fewer than 400,000 distinct CDR3 sequences listed, more than 55% were seen once. Unsorted whole blood yielded the blood RNA, and germline DNA was also extracted. These data belong to a study of tumor-infiltrating lymphocytes in primary liver carcinoma. The CDR3 totals 15 residues.

V is TRBV12-3 or TRBV12-4 and J is TRBJ2-1; 8 bases are shared with TRBD2. This TCR came from a woman in her thirties with primary liver carcinoma and hepatitis B virus infection. The specimen sequenced was peripheral blood. DNA of the CDR3: TGTGCCAGCAGTTTGAGGACTAGCCCCTACAGTGAGCAGTCCTTC. It encodes CASSLRTSPYSEQSF.